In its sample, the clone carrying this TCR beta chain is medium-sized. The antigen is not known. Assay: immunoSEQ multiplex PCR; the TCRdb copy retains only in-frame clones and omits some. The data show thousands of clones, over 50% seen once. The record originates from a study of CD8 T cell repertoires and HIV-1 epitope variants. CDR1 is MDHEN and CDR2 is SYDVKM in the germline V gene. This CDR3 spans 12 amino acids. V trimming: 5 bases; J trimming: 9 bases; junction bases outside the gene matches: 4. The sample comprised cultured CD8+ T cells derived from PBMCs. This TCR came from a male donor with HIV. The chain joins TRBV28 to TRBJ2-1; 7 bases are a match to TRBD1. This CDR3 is CASSPGGSEQFF. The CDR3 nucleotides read TGTGCCAGCAGTCCAGGGGGAAGTGAGCAGTTCTTC.